This T cell receptor beta chain was retrieved from a study of blood T cell repertoires in COVID-19. Across the whole study: COVID-19 samples, acute and convalescent, were from the United States, Italy and Spain.

Method: immunoSEQ multiplex PCR; TCRdb's copy keeps in-frame clones and lacks some. The top ten clones hold 5.1% of a sample with 200,000 to 250,000 clones, 84% of them seen once. Sequenced sample: peripheral blood. This clonotype originated in a woman aged 55-75 years who had recovered from COVID-19.

The CDR3 sequence is CAIRTSSGGYNEQFF. CDR3 in DNA: TGTGCCATCAGGACCTCTAGCGGGGGTTACAATGAGCAGTTCTTC. V is TRBV10-3 and J is TRBJ2-1, with TRBD2 matching 10 bases. Germline-derived CDR1 and CDR2 are ENHRY and SYGVKD. The junction had 6 bases not matched to a gene; V was cut back by 6 bases and J by 4 bases. The CDR3 spans 15 residues.